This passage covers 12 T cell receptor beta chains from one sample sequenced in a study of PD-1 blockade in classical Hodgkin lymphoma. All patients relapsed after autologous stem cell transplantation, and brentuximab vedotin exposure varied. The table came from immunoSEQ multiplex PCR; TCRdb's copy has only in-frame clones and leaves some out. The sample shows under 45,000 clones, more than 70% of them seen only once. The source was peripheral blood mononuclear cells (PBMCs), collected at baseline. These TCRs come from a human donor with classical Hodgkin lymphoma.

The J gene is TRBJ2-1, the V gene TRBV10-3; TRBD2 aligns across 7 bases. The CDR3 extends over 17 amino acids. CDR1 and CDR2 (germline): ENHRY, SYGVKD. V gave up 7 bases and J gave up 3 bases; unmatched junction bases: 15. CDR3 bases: TGTGCCATCACTTCCGGTGCGGGAGCCTCTTTCTACAATGAGCAGTTCTTC. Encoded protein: CAITSGAGASFYNEQFF.

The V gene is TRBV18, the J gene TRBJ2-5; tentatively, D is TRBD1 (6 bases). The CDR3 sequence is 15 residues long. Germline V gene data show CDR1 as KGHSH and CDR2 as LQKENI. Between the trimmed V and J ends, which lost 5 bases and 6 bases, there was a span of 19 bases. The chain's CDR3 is CASSTTQGNLQTQYF. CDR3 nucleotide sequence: TGTGCCAGCTCAACTACACAGGGAAACCTACAGACCCAGTACTTC.

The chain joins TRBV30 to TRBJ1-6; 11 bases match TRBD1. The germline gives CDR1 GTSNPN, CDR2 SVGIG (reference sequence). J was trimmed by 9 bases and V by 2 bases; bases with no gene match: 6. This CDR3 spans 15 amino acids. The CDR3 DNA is TGTGCCTGGAGTACAGGACAGGGGGCGGGTTCACCCCTCCACTTT. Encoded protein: CAWSTGQGAGSPLHF. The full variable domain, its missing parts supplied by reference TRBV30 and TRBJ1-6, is SQTIHQWPATLVQPVGSPLSLECTVEGTSNPNLYWYRQAAGRGLQLLFYSVGIGQISSEVPQNLSASRPQDRQFILSSKKLLLSDSGFYLCAWSTGQGAGSPLHFGNGTRLTVT.

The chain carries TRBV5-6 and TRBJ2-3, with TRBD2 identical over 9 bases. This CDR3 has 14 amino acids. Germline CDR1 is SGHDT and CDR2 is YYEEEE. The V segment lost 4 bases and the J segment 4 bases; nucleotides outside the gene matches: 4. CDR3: CASSPGLAADTQYF. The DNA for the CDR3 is TGTGCCAGCAGCCCGGGACTAGCAGCAGATACGCAGTATTTT. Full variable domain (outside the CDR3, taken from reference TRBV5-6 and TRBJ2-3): DAGVTQSPTHLIKTRGQQVTLRCSPKSGHDTVSWYQQALGQGPQFIFQYYEEEERQRGNFPDRFSGHQFPNYSSELNVNALLLGDSALYLCASSPGLAADTQYFGPGTRLTVL.

The CDR3 protein is CASSPHRGYNEQFF. The CDR3 region has the DNA TGTGCCAGCAGTCCTCACAGAGGGTACAATGAGCAGTTCTTC. V gene TRBV11-2 combines with J gene TRBJ2-1; the D gene is possibly TRBD2 (5 bases). The V gene's germline CDR1 is SGHAT and CDR2 FQNNGV. This CDR3 has 14 residues. Trimming removed 6 bases at V and 4 bases at J, with 13 bases between.

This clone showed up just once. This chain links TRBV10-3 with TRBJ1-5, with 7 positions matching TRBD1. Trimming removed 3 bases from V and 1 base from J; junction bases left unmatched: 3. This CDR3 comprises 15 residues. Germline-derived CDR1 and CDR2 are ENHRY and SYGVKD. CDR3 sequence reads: CAISDGRGSNQPQHF. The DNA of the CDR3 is TGTGCCATCAGTGACGGCAGGGGGAGCAATCAGCCCCAGCATTTT.

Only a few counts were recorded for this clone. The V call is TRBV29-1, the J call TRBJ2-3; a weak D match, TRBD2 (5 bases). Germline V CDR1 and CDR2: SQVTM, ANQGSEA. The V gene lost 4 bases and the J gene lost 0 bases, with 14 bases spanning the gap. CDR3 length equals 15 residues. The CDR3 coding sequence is TGCAGCGTTGGGGTTAGCGTTCCTAGCACAGATACGCAGTATTTT. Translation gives CSVGVSVPSTDTQYF.

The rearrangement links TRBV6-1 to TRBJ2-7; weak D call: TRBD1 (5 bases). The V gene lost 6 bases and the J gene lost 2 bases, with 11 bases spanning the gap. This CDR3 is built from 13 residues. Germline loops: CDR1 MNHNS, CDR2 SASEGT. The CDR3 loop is CASSRDRAYEQYF. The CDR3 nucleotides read TGTGCCAGCAGCAGAGACAGAGCCTACGAGCAGTACTTC.

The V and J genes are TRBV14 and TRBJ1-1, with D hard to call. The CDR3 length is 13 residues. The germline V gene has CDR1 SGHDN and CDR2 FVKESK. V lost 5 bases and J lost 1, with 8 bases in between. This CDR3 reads CASSASPNTEAFF. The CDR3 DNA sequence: TGTGCCAGCAGCGCTTCTCCGAACACTGAAGCTTTCTTT.

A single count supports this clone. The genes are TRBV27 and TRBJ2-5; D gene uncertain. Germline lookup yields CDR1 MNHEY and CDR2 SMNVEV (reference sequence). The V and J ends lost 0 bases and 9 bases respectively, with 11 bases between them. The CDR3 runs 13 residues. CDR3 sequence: CASSLSPRAAQYF. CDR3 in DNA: TGTGCCAGCAGTTTATCACCCCGGGCGGCCCAGTACTTC.

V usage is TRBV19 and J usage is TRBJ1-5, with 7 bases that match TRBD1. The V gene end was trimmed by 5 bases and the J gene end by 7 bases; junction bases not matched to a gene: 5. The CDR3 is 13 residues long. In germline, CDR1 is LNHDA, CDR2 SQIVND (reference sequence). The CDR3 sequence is CASSPRGQQPQHF. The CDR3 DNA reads TGTGCCAGTAGTCCAAGGGGGCAGCAGCCCCAGCATTTT.

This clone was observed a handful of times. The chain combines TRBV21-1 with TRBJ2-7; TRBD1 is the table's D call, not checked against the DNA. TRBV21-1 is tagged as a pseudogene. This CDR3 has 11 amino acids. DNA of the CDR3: TGTACTCACAGGGGTTCCTACGAGCAGTACTTC. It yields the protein CTHRGSYEQYF.